This T cell receptor beta chain was recorded in a study of CD8 T cells in ankylosing spondylitis. The study, taken as a whole, reports: The study identified a TCR beta motif of 7 or 8 highly homologous variants that appeared characteristic of ankylosing spondylitis blood. There was reportedly significant enrichment of clones that were disease-linked in matched ankylosing spondylitis synovial fluid. Reactive arthritis synovial fluid and blood were previously reported to contain some motif variants.

From germline, CDR1 is SQVTM and CDR2 ANQGSEA. V was pared by 4 bases and J by 0 bases, with 9 bases between. The CDR3 has 13 residues. TCRdb used MiXCR to reprocess the 5' RACE reads, holding one entry per CDR3 protein. The data hold approximately 540,000 distinct CDR3 sequences, with about an eighth observed a single time. This clonotype was observed a handful of times. Its antigen is unidentified. The material sequenced was blood, either unsorted or a sorted T cell fraction (not recorded which). The V call is TRBV29-1, the J call TRBJ2-5; D ambiguous. This TCR derives from a male donor with ankylosing spondylitis. The CDR3 DNA reads as TGCAGCGTTGTGAAAGGGAACCAAGAGACCCAGTACTTC. Residues: CSVVKGNQETQYF.